This T cell receptor beta chain was identified in a study of blood T cell repertoires in COVID-19. Across the whole study: In each case, the material was cDNA or gDNA derived from T cells, B-cell-depleted T cells, or PBMCs.

Per the study methods: Amplification from reference gene primers served as the basis for estimated nucleated cell counts. The assay was immunoSEQ multiplex PCR, and TCRdb's table has in-frame clones only and misses some. The D gene and trimming were derived from the DNA, and the V and J assignments and clone size from that table. The data hold approximately 100,000 clones, with 84% observed a single time. Germline V lookup: CDR1 SGHAT, CDR2 FQNNGV. Trimming left V 5 bases short and J 6 bases short, with 23 bases between. CDR3 length: 17 residues. Sequencing was done on a sample of peripheral blood. This chain joins TRBV11-2 and TRBJ2-1, with D maybe TRBD2 (6 bases). The TCR sequence derives from a human donor in a cohort sampled during active or convalescent COVID-19. The CDR3 reads CASSNRGLAGPGNEQFF. CDR3 bases: TGTGCCAGCAGCAACCGGGGATTGGCGGGGCCTGGCAATGAGCAGTTCTTC.